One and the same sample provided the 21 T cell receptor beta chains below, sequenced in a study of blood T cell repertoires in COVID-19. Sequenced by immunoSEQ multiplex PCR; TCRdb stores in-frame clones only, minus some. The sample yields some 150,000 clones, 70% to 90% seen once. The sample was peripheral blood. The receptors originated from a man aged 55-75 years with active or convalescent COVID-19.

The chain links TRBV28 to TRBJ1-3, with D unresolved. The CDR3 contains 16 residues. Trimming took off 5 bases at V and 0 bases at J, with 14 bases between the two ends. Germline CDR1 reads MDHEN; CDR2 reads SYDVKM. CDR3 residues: CASSPPGRASGNTIYF. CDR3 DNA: TGTGCCAGCAGTCCGCCCGGGAGGGCCTCTGGAAACACCATATATTTT.

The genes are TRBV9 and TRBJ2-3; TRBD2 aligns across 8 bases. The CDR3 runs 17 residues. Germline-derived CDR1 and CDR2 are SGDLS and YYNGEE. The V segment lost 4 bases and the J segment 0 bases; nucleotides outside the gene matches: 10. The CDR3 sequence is CASSLPGGGGSTDTQYF. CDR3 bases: TGTGCCAGCAGCCTTCCGGGAGGGGGAGGAAGCACAGATACGCAGTATTTT.

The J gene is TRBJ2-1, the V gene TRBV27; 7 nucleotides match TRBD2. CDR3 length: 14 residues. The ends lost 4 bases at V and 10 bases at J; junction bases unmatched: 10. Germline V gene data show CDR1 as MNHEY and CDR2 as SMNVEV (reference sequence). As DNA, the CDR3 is TGTGCCAGCAGTTCTCTATTCCTAGCGGTCGAGCAGTTCTTC. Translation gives CASSSLFLAVEQFF.

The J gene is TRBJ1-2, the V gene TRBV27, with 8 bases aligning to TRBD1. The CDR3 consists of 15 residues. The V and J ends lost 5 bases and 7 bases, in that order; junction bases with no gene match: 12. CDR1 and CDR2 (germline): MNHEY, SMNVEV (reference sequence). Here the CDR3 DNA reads TGTGCCAGCAGTCCCTCCTGGACAGGGAGGGGTGGCTACACCTTC. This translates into CASSPSWTGRGGYTF.

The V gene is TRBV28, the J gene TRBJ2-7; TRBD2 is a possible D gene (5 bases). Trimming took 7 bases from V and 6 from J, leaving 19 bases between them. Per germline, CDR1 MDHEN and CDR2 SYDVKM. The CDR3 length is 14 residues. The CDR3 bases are TGTGCCAGCACCTCCCCCCCCCGGGGAAGCGAGCAGTACTTC. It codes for CASTSPPRGSEQYF.

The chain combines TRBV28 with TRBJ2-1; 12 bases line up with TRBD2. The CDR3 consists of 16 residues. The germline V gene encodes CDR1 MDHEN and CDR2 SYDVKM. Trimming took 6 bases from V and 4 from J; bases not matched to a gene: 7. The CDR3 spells CASSLGGLAGYNEQFF. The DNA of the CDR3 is TGTGCCAGCAGCCTCGGAGGACTAGCGGGGTACAATGAGCAGTTCTTC. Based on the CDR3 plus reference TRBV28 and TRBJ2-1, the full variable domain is DVKVTQSSRYLVKRTGEKVFLECVQDMDHENMFWYRQDPGLGLRLIYFSYDVKMKEKGDIPEGYSVSREKKERFSLILESASTNQTSMYLCASSLGGLAGYNEQFFGPGTRLTVL.

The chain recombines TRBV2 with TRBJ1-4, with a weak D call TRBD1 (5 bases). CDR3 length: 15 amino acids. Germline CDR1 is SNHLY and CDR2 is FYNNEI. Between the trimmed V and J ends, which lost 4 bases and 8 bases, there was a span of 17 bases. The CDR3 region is CASSGGTGDIEKLFF. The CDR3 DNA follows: TGTGCCAGCAGTGGTGGTACAGGAGACATCGAAAAACTGTTTTTT.

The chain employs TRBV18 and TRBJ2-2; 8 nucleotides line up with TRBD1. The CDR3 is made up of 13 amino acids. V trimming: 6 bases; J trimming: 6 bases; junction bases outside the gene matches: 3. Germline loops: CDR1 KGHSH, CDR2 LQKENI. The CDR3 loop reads CASSSGGPGELFF. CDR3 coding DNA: TGTGCCAGCTCGTCAGGGGGCCCCGGGGAGCTGTTTTTT. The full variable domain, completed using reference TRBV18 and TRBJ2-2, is NAGVMQNPRHLVRRRGQEARLRCSPMKGHSHVYWYRQLPEEGLKFMVYLQKENIIDESGMPKERFSAEFPKEGPSILRIQQVVRGDSAAYFCASSSGGPGELFFGEGSRLTVL.

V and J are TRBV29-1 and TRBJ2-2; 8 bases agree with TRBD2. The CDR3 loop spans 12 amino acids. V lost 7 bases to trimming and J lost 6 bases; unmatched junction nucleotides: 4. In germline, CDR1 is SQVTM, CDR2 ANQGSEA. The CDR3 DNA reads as TGCAGCGCCTACGGGGGGGCCGGGGAGCTGTTTTTT. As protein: CSAYGGAGELFF.

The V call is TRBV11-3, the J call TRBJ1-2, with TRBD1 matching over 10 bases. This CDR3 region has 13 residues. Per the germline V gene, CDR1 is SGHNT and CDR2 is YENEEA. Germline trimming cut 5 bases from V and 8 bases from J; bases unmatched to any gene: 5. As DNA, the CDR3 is TGTGCCAGCAGCCGCGGGACAGGGGAAGGCTACACCTTC. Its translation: CASSRGTGEGYTF.

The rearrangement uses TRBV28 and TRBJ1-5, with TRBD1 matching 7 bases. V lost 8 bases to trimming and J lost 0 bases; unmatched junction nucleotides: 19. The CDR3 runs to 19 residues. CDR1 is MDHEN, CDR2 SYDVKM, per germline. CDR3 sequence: CASFGRDSQSLNSNQPQHF. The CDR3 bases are TGTGCCAGCTTCGGCCGGGACAGCCAGTCACTAAATAGCAATCAGCCCCAGCATTTT. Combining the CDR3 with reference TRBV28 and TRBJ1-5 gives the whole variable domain DVKVTQSSRYLVKRTGEKVFLECVQDMDHENMFWYRQDPGLGLRLIYFSYDVKMKEKGDIPEGYSVSREKKERFSLILESASTNQTSMYLCASFGRDSQSLNSNQPQHFGDGTRLSIL.

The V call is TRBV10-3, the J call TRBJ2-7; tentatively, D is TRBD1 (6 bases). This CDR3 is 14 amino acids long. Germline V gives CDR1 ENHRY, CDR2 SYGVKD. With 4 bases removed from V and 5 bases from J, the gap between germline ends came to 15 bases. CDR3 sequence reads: CAISGYRVSHEQYF. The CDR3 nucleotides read TGTGCCATCAGTGGATACAGGGTAAGTCACGAGCAGTACTTC.

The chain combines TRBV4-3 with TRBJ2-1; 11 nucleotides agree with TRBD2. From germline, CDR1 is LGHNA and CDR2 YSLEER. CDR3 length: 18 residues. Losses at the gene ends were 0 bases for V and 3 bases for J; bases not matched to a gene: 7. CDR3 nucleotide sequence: TGCGCCAGCAGCCAAGATTTCCCCCTAGCGGGAGGCTACAATGAGCAGTTCTTC. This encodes CASSQDFPLAGGYNEQFF.

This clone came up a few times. CDR3: CASSQNRGPQPQHF. For the CDR3, the DNA is TGTGCCAGCAGCCAAAACAGGGGGCCTCAGCCCCAGCATTTT. The rearrangement links TRBV3-1 (or the pseudogene TRBV3-2) to TRBJ1-5; TRBD1 agrees at 9 bases. CDR3 length equals 14 residues. Per the germline V gene, CDR1 is LGHDT and CDR2 is YNNKEL (reference sequence). Trimming cost V 2 bases and J 6 bases; bases outside gene matches: 2.

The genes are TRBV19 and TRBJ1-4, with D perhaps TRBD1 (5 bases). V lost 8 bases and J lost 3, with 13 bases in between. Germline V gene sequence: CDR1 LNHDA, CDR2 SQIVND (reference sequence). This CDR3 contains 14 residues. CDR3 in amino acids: CASSVDTSNEKLFF. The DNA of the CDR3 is TGTGCCAGTTCTGTGGACACTTCTAATGAAAAACTGTTTTTT.

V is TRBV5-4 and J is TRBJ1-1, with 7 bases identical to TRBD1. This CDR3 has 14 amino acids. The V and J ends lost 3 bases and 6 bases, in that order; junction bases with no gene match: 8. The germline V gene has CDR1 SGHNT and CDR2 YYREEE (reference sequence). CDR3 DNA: TGTGCCAGCAGCTCTCCAGGGGGTCGTCCTGAAGCTTTCTTT. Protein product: CASSSPGGRPEAFF.

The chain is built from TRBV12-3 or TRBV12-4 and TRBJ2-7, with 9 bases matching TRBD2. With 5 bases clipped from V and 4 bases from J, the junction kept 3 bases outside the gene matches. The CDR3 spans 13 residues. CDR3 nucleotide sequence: TGTGCCAGCAGTAGCGGGAGGTATTACGAGCAGTACTTC. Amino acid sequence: CASSSGRYYEQYF.

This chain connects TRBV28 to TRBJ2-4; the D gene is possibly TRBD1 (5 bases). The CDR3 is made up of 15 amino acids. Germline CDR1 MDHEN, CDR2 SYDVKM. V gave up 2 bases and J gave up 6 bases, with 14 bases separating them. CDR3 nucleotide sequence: TGTGCCAGCAGTTTACTGGGCAGGGTCGGAAACATTCAGTACTTC. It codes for CASSLLGRVGNIQYF.

The CDR3 nucleotides are TGTGCCAGCCTACAAAACGGACTTAATGAAAAACTGTTTTTT. It codes for CASLQNGLNEKLFF. V usage is TRBV2 and J usage is TRBJ1-4; D ambiguous. The CDR3 extends over 14 amino acids. The germline gives CDR1 SNHLY, CDR2 FYNNEI. The V end lost 8 bases, the J end lost 4 bases, and 14 bases lay between the germline ends.

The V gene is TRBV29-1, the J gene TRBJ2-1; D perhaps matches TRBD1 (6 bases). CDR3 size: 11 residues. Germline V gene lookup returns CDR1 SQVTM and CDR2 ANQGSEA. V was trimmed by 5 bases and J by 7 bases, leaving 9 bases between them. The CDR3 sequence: CSVRQVNEQFF. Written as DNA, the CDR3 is TGCAGCGTTAGACAGGTGAATGAGCAGTTCTTC.

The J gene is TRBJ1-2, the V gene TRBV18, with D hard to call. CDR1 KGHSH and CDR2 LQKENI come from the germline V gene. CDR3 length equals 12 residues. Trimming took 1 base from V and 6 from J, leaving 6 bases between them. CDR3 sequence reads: CASSPRSDGYTF. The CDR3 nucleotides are TGTGCCAGCTCACCACGGTCAGATGGCTACACCTTC.